The sequence of this T cell receptor (beta chain) was determined in a study of cytotoxic CD8 clonotypes in ibrutinib-treated CLL (dated by TCRdb to the early 2020s). For the study in its entirety: In this cohort, approximately 14 patients were treatment-naive and approximately twelve were relapsed/refractory, while 17 to 18 had unmutated IGHV. Responses were partial in around 25 patients and complete in 2; after median about 5.5 years follow-up, around 14 stayed in remission and some twelve progressed. Every remission and progressive disease sample was obtained while ibrutinib was still being received by the patients. Cryopreserved peripheral blood mononuclear cells were collected before treatment, at response, and at either disease progression or sustained remission. Response samples were taken after a median of approximately a year on treatment, ranging from about 6 to 40 months. An average of around 250,000 productive templates and 94,082 productive rearrangements was obtained per sample. Of the 70 to 90 people in the trial, approximately 28 had longitudinal samples available. Overall study outcomes, separate from this receptor: Baseline clonality exceeded that of age-matched healthy donors and correlated strongly with circulating CD8+ T-cell counts. Public clonotypes were rare and either contracted or stayed stable during treatment, and the rise in clonality at ibrutinib response reflected the expansion of private clonotypes. Sampling times were not matched between sustained-remission and progressing patients, and lymph node repertoires were not studied. At ibrutinib response clonality went up, during sustained remission it held steady, and at progression it dropped back toward baseline.

What this sample's time point label stands for: progressive disease on ibrutinib. For TCR beta library preparation, roughly 2 micrograms of genomic DNA were extracted from the cryopreserved PBMCs. Longitudinal blood samples from CLL patients on ibrutinib monotherapy were analyzed using high-throughput TCR beta sequencing. The patients took part in an open-label, single-center phase 2 trial of ibrutinib monotherapy. Concerning this clone: This clone's antigen is unknown. It has no much larger one-base neighbor in the sample; base qualities were not kept.

The CDR3, cysteine through phenylalanine, is 13 amino acids long. This entry keeps only the CDR3 DNA: 39 bases, framed from base 1. According to the germline V gene (reference sequence), CDR1 reads LNHDA and CDR2 reads SQIVND. The V and J ends are trimmed by 5 bases and 9 bases, leaving 16 bases between them. The goal of deep resolution MiSeq sequencing was a depth between 1 in 1 million and 1 in 200,000 T cells, and coverage averaged 10x per clonotype. TCR beta libraries were generated with the immunoSEQ hsTCRB Kit. As for how the authors treated the data: The data were analyzed with ImmunoSEQ Analyzer and ImmunoSEQ Data Assistant, and V, D and J gene assignments followed IMGT definitions. Clonality, with values ranging from 0 to 1, was calculated as one minus the normalized Shannon entropy of productive rearrangement frequencies. Public clonotype analysis was restricted to overrepresented clonotypes comprising at least 0.05% of each patient's repertoire. Repertoires from thirteen age-matched healthy donors in immuneACCESS were used as clonality controls. The immuneACCESS repertoire file appears here via TCRdb, limited to in-frame rearrangements. These files lack a portion of the clones; in checked studies, under half of the deficit traces to unresolved V genes, and the cause of the others is not known. V, J and clone size derive from that table, while D and trimming were established from the DNA sequence. This sample has 30,000 to 40,000 clones in its table, and about two thirds of those were observed once. The ten largest clones capture approximately 16% of the sample.

The TCR comes from a human donor with chronic lymphocytic leukemia. This specimen consisted of PBMCs, obtained at disease progression, from a patient treated with ibrutinib. The chain is encoded by TRBV19 joined to TRBJ2-5; the D region possibly corresponds to TRBD1 (6 bases align). CDR3 region: CASSEGTSQAQYF. The sequenced DNA: TGTGCCAGTAGTGAAGGGACAAGCCAGGCCCAGTACTTC.